These 2 T cell receptor beta chains came from one sample sequenced in a study of radiotherapy plus CTLA-4 blockade in lung cancer. The data were produced by immunoSEQ multiplex PCR, yet TCRdb's version contains in-frame clones alone and is incomplete. Found here are roughly 57,000 clones, almost 85% of them singletons; the top ten hold 6.1%. The source was peripheral blood, collected from a patient treated with radiotherapy plus ipilimumab. These receptors all come from a human donor with non-small cell lung cancer whose response to radiotherapy plus ipilimumab could not be evaluated.

The chain links TRBV7-2 to TRBJ1-2; 8 positions match TRBD1. V gave up 4 bases and J gave up 3 bases; unmatched junction bases: 4. The CDR3 extends over 14 amino acids. Germline CDR1 SGHTA, CDR2 FQGNSA. For the CDR3, the DNA is TGTGCCAGCAGCTCCAGGGGGCTCGACTATGGCTACACCTTC. Its protein product is CASSSRGLDYGYTF.

The V call is TRBV18, the J call TRBJ1-2; 10 nucleotides agree with TRBD1. Losses at the gene ends were 3 bases for V and 3 bases for J; bases not matched to a gene: 1. Looked up from germline, CDR1 is KGHSH and CDR2 is LQKENI. This CDR3 is built from 14 residues. CDR3 sequence reads: CASSPGTGDYGYTF. CDR3 coding DNA: TGTGCCAGCTCACCCGGGACAGGGGACTATGGCTACACCTTC.